This T cell receptor (beta chain) was captured in a study of T cell repertoires in cytomegalovirus infection. Background on the study: Well-studied HLA-B-restricted CMV epitopes were used in the study alongside recently identified HLA-C-restricted ones. Signatures in public TCR beta sequences pointed to both CMV infection and matching HLA type.

This clonotype has ten or more counts. The antigen is not known. Regarding the study as a whole: The ex vivo response was dominated by HLA-C-restricted CMV-specific TCR beta clonotypes.

A single record per CDR3 protein comes from TCRdb applying MiXCR to the reads. The sample gives roughly 920,000 distinct CDR3 sequences, approximately 31% of which show up once; roughly an eighth is in the top ten. This clonotype was obtained from a human donor in good health (CMV status not recorded). Some clones in this sample may be carry-over from other donors' samples. The material was cultured CD8+ T cells from PBMCs, obtained from culture after CMV antigen stimulation.

CDR3 protein: CASSSRPGPTLPYNEQFF. CDR3 sequence (DNA): TGTGCCAGCAGCTCCAGACCGGGACCGACCTTACCCTACAATGAGCAGTTCTTC. The gene calls are TRBV7-6 and TRBJ2-1; TRBD1 or TRBD2 may be the D gene (5 bases each). The length of the CDR3 is 18 residues. CDR1 is SGHVS and CDR2 is FNYEAQ in the germline V gene. V was clipped by 4 bases and J by 2 bases, with 21 bases between them.